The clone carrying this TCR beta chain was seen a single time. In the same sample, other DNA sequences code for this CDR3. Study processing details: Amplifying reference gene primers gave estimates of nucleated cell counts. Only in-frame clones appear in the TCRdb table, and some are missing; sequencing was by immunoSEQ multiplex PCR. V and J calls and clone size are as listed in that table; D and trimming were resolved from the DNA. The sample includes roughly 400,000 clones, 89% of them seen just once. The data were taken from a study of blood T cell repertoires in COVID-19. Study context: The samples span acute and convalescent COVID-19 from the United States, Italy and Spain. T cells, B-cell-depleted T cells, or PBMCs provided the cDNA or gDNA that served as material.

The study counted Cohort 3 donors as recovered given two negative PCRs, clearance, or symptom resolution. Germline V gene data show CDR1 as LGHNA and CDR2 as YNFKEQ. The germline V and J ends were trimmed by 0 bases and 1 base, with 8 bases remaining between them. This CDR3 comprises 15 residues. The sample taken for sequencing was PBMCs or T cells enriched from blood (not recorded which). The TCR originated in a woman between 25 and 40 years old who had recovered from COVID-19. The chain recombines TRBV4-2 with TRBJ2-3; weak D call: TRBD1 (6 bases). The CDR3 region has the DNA TGTGCCAGCAGCCAAGAGGCAGGGGGCACAGATACGCAGTATTTT. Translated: CASSQEAGGTDTQYF.